This entry lists 31 T cell receptor delta chains sequenced from one sample in a study of gamma-delta chains in newborns, infants, children. TCRdb reprocessed the reads through CATT. The sample yields 15,000 or so delta-chain clones, roughly 7% seen once. The sample was blood. Source of these receptors: a child who was a newborn, infant or young child, either healthy, febrile or measles-vaccinated (not recorded which).

This clone was seen a few times. This chain uses TRDV2 with TRDJ3, with 9 bases lining up with TRDD3. V was clipped by 4 bases and J by 0 bases; unmatched bases: 12. Germline assignment: CDR1 GEAIGNYY and CDR2 EKD. The CDR3 sequence is 20 residues long. CDR3 bases: TGTGCCTGTGATGCAATGGGGGATATCAAGAGCTCCTGGGACACCCGACAGATGTTTTTC. It specifies CACDAMGDIKSSWDTRQMFF.

To note about this clone: This may be a read error, as it is one base from a much larger clone. Other DNA sequences in the same sample also yield this CDR3. CDR3 sequence (DNA): TGTGCCTGTGACACCGTACTGGGGGCTACCAGCTCCTGGGACACCCGACAGATGTTTTTC. Its translation is CACDTVLGATSSWDTRQMFF. The chain is built from TRDV2 and TRDJ3; 8 bases are shared with TRDD3. Germline V gene data show CDR1 as GEAIGNYY and CDR2 as EKD. The CDR3 runs to 20 residues. Trimming cost V 0 bases and J 0 bases; bases outside gene matches: 9.

This clone was observed a few times. As DNA, the CDR3 is TGTGCCTGTGATCCCTGGGGGATAAGCTCCTGGGACACCCGACAGATGTTTTTC. It encodes CACDPWGISSWDTRQMFF. The chain has TRDV2 and TRDJ3, with 10 bases lining up with TRDD3. Germline-derived CDR1 and CDR2 are GEAIGNYY and EKD. V lost 4 bases and J lost 0; bases outside the gene matches: 5. This CDR3 spans 18 amino acids.

This clone was seen a few times. This sequence joins TRDV2 and TRDJ1; unclear D gene. The CDR3 is made up of 16 amino acids. V was trimmed by 0 bases and J by 0 bases, leaving 13 bases between them. Germline CDR1 reads GEAIGNYY; CDR2 reads EKD. In DNA, the CDR3 is TGTGCCTGTGACACCGCCGAGGTCCTGAACACCGATAAACTCATCTTT. Protein sequence: CACDTAEVLNTDKLIF.

By proportion, this clone is medium-sized. Other DNA sequences in this sample translate to the same CDR3. The V gene is TRDV2, the J gene TRDJ3, with TRDD3 identical over 13 bases. Germline trimming cut 0 bases from V and 0 bases from J; bases unmatched to any gene: 10. Germline V CDR1 and CDR2: GEAIGNYY, EKD. This CDR3 is built from 22 residues. For the CDR3, the DNA is TGTGCCTGTGACACCGTACTGGGGGATACGCGCCCGAGCTCCTGGGACACCCGACAGATGTTTTTC. It yields the protein CACDTVLGDTRPSSWDTRQMFF.

In the case of this clone: The junction departs from germline at one end; a sequencing error may be responsible. V gene TRDV2 combines with J gene TRDJ3; the match to TRDD3 covers 8 bases. The CDR3 loop spans 21 amino acids. The germline V gene has CDR1 GEAIGNYY and CDR2 EKD. Written as DNA, the CDR3 is TGTGCCTGCGACACGAAGGGAGCTAGTGGGGGATCTTCCTGGGACACCCGACAGATGTTTTTC. It translates to CACDTKGASGGSSWDTRQMFF.

In regard to this clone: The sample contains more than one DNA sequence encoding this CDR3. The chain recombines TRDV2 with TRDJ3, with TRDD3 as a possible D gene (6 bases). Trimming removed 0 bases from V and 0 bases from J, with 17 bases in between. The germline V gene has CDR1 GEAIGNYY and CDR2 EKD. This CDR3 region has 20 residues. This CDR3 reads CACDTVGAGVLSWDTRQMFF. Written as DNA, the CDR3 is TGTGCCTGTGACACCGTAGGAGCTGGGGTCCTCTCCTGGGACACCCGACAGATGTTTTTC.

This clone turned up a few times. The chain carries TRDV2 and TRDJ2; 8 positions match TRDD3. The CDR3 contains 17 residues. CDR1 is GEAIGNYY, CDR2 EKD, per germline. The trim removed 5 bases at V and 0 bases at J, leaving 10 bases unmatched. CDR3 coding DNA: TGTGCCTGTGGCACGGTGGGGGATCAAGCTTTGACAGCACAACTCTTCTTT. This codes for CACGTVGDQALTAQLFF.

On this clone itself: The protein given by TCRdb reflects a much larger clone and differs at residue 14 from this DNA's translation, likely from a read error; the protein shown is the DNA's translation. The J gene is TRDJ3, the V gene TRDV2; 8 bases line up with TRDD3. The CDR3 runs 16 residues. The germline gives CDR1 GEAIGNYY, CDR2 EKD. The CDR3 is CACDTWGYWDTRQLFF. In DNA form, the CDR3 reads TGTGCCTGTGACACCTGGGGATACTGGGACACCCGACAGTTGTTTTTC.

For the CDR3, the DNA is TGTGCCTGTGACACCCCACCTACTGGGGGAGAAGGCTCCTGGGACACCCGACAGATGTTTTTC. Amino acids: CACDTPPTGGEGSWDTRQMFF. The chain combines TRDV2 with TRDJ3; 9 nucleotides agree with TRDD3. CDR1 is GEAIGNYY and CDR2 is EKD in the germline V gene. V gave up 0 bases and J gave up 0 bases; unmatched junction bases: 11. There are 21 residues in the CDR3.

This clone came up once. One junction end disagrees with the germline gene, perhaps due to a read error. Other DNA variants within this sample encode the same CDR3. The gene calls are TRDV2 and TRDJ3; a weak D match, TRDD3 (6 bases). CDR3 size: 20 residues. Germline CDR1 GEAIGNYY, CDR2 EKD. CDR3 amino acids: CACDTGWGQSGSWDTRQMFF. CDR3 sequence (DNA): TGTGCCTGTGACACCGGCTGGGGTCAATCGGGCTCCTGGGACACCCGCCAGATGTTTTTC.

This clone is termed medium-sized. Other DNA variants within this sample encode the same CDR3. The DNA for the CDR3 is TGTGCCTGTGACACCCTGGGGGATACAGCACAACTCTTCTTT. Translating it yields CACDTLGDTAQLFF. This sequence joins TRDV2 and TRDJ2; TRDD3 aligns across 9 bases. The V and J ends lost 0 bases and 5 bases, in that order; junction bases with no gene match: 0. Per germline, CDR1 GEAIGNYY and CDR2 EKD. The CDR3 runs to 14 residues.

As concerns this clone: Distinct nucleotide sequences in the sample also encode this CDR3. The rearrangement joins TRDV2 to TRDJ3; D remains unclear. Per the germline V gene, CDR1 is GEAIGNYY and CDR2 is EKD. The CDR3 has 19 residues. V was pared by 0 bases and J by 0 bases, with 14 bases between. CDR3 sequence: CACDTAPGGTSWDTRQMFF. The CDR3 DNA reads as TGTGCCTGTGACACCGCGCCAGGAGGAACCTCCTGGGACACCCGACAGATGTTTTTC.

Only a few counts were recorded for this clone. For the CDR3, the DNA is TGTGCCTTTAGGGGGATACCGGCCTGGGACACCCGACAGATGTTTTTC. Translating gives CAFRGIPAWDTRQMFF. The chain combines TRDV3 with TRDJ3; TRDD3 matches at 8 bases. V lost 0 bases and J lost 2; bases outside the gene matches: 3. Germline V gene data show CDR1 as TVYSNPD and CDR2 as GDNSRS (reference sequence). The length of the CDR3 is 16 residues.

This clone has only a few counts. The chain employs TRDV2 and TRDJ3; TRDD3 aligns across 9 bases. Trimming took 5 bases from V and 0 from J; bases not matched to a gene: 4. Germline V gene sequence: CDR1 GEAIGNYY, CDR2 EKD. This CDR3 region has 17 residues. The DNA of the CDR3 is TGTGCCTGTGTGGGACTGGGGGACTCCTGGGACACCCGACAGATGTTTTTC. Residues: CACVGLGDSWDTRQMFF.

Points on this clone: The sample has other DNA sequences that encode this CDR3 too. The chain uses TRDV2 and TRDJ3; 12 nucleotides match TRDD3. Looked up from germline, CDR1 is GEAIGNYY and CDR2 is EKD. The CDR3 sequence is 19 residues long. V trimming: 4 bases; J trimming: 0 bases; junction bases outside the gene matches: 6. The DNA of the CDR3 is TGTGCCTGTGATGTACTGGGGGATACAAGCTCCTGGGACACCCGACAGATGTTTTTC. Protein sequence: CACDVLGDTSSWDTRQMFF.

This clone is medium-sized (0.01 to 0.1%) by share. Different DNA sequences within this sample yield the same CDR3. The chain couples TRDV2 to TRDJ3, with D maybe TRDD3 (6 bases). Per germline, CDR1 GEAIGNYY and CDR2 EKD. V lost 0 bases, J lost 0 bases, and 11 bases lay in between. The CDR3 is 18 residues long. CDR3 loop: CACDTWGPSSWDTRQMFF. The DNA of the CDR3 is TGTGCCTGTGACACCTGGGGGCCGAGCTCCTGGGACACCCGACAGATGTTTTTC.

This clone was observed a handful of times. The CDR3 reads CACDTVGDFSWDTRQMFF. The CDR3 DNA reads as TGTGCCTGTGACACCGTGGGGGATTTTTCCTGGGACACCCGACAGATGTTTTTC. The chain uses TRDV2 and TRDJ3; 8 bases fit TRDD3. J was trimmed by 1 base and V by 0 bases; bases with no gene match: 4. CDR3 length: 18 residues. The germline V gene encodes CDR1 GEAIGNYY and CDR2 EKD.

A word on this clone: At one boundary the junction diverges from the germline segment, which might be a read error. Different DNA sequences within this sample yield the same CDR3. This chain connects TRDV2 to TRDJ3; TRDD3 agrees at 11 bases. Germline lookup yields CDR1 GEAIGNYY and CDR2 EKD. This CDR3 region has 20 residues. In nucleotides, the CDR3 is TGTGCCTGTGACCCAGTCAGTACTGGGGGATATTCCTGGGACACCCGCCAGATGTTTTTC. Its translation: CACDPVSTGGYSWDTRQMFF.

To note about this clone: One end of the junction is discordant with germline, which a read error may explain. This chain uses TRDV2 with TRDJ3; D is perhaps TRDD3 (6 bases). Germline lookup yields CDR1 GEAIGNYY and CDR2 EKD. This CDR3 has 19 residues. The DNA of the CDR3 is TGTGCCCGTGACACGACGGGGGACCCTTTCTCCTGGGACACCCGACAGATGTTTTTC. This translates into CARDTTGDPFSWDTRQMFF.

This clone was seen only a few times. The J gene is TRDJ3, the V gene TRDV2, with D unclear. V was clipped by 4 bases and J by 0 bases, with 15 bases between them. The CDR3 consists of 18 residues. Germline V gene data show CDR1 as GEAIGNYY and CDR2 as EKD. The CDR3 DNA reads TGTGCCTGTGATCGGGTTACCCCTAGCTCCTGGGACACCCGACAGATGTTTTTC. Translating it yields CACDRVTPSSWDTRQMFF.

This clone has at least ten counts. With a far larger clone one base away, a read error is the likely cause. Different DNA sequences within this sample yield the same CDR3. This chain's CDR3 is CACDTVLGDTWDTRQMFF. DNA for the CDR3: TGTGCCTGTGACACCGTACTGGGGGATACATGGGACACCCGACAGATGTTTTTC. The V call is TRDV2, the J call TRDJ3; 12 nucleotides line up with TRDD3. The V gene end was trimmed by 0 bases and the J gene end by 4 bases; junction bases not matched to a gene: 3. This CDR3 contains 18 residues. Germline-derived CDR1 and CDR2 are GEAIGNYY and EKD.

V is TRDV2 and J is TRDJ2, with TRDD3 as a possible D gene (6 bases). Trimming pared 0 bases from V and 0 bases from J, leaving 10 bases between. This CDR3 contains 16 residues. In germline, CDR1 is GEAIGNYY, CDR2 EKD. The CDR3 spells CACDTLGVALTAQLFF. CDR3 nucleotides: TGTGCCTGTGACACCTTGGGGGTCGCTTTGACAGCACAACTCTTCTTT.

This clone was counted many times. This sample includes further DNA sequences coding for the same CDR3. The chain couples TRDV2 to TRDJ2; 12 nucleotides match TRDD3. Germline assignment: CDR1 GEAIGNYY and CDR2 EKD. Trimming at V came to 3 bases and at J to 3 bases, leaving 10 bases not matched to a gene. The CDR3 contains 18 residues. The chain's CDR3 is CACDSLLLGDTMTAQLFF. The CDR3 region has the DNA TGTGCCTGTGACTCCCTTCTACTGGGGGATACAATGACAGCACAACTCTTCTTT.

This clone qualifies as medium-sized. This sequence may be a read error, since a much larger clone differs from it by one base. The same CDR3 is also encoded by other DNA sequences in this sample. This chain connects TRDV2 to TRDJ2, with 8 bases matching TRDD3. From germline, CDR1 is GEAIGNYY and CDR2 EKD. CDR3 length: 14 residues. J was trimmed by 5 bases and V by 0 bases; bases with no gene match: 1. CDR3 DNA sequence: TGTGCCTGTGACACCTTGGGGGATACAGCACAACTCTTCTTT. Its protein product is CACDTLGDTAQLFF.

The genes are TRDV2 and TRDJ2; 8 nucleotides agree with TRDD3. J was trimmed by 5 bases and V by 2 bases; bases with no gene match: 15. The CDR3 length is 18 residues. Germline-derived CDR1 and CDR2 are GEAIGNYY and EKD. CDR3 amino acids: CACDKLGAQNRYTAQLFF. CDR3 coding DNA: TGTGCCTGTGACAAACTGGGGGCCCAAAACCGATATACAGCACAACTCTTCTTT.

This clone was recorded a few times. This sequence joins TRDV2 and TRDJ2, with 10 bases identical to TRDD3. The CDR3 has 19 amino acids. Germline V gene lookup returns CDR1 GEAIGNYY and CDR2 EKD. V trimming: 0 bases; J trimming: 0 bases; junction bases outside the gene matches: 9. The DNA of the CDR3 is TGTGCCTGTGACACCGTCACTGGGGGATCCCTACCTTTGACAGCACAACTCTTCTTT. As protein: CACDTVTGGSLPLTAQLFF.

This clone was recorded once. Compared with germline, one end of the junction differs, possibly owing to a read error. Distinct nucleotide sequences in the sample also encode this CDR3. The chain couples TRDV2 to TRDJ2, with TRDD3 matching 13 bases. This CDR3 has 21 residues. Germline lookup yields CDR1 GEAIGNYY and CDR2 EKD. CDR3: CACDLLLGDTSQSSLTAQLFF. The CDR3 nucleotides read TGTGCCTGTGACCTCTTACTGGGGGATACGTCGCAATCCTCTTTGACCGCACAACTCTTCTTT.

This rearrangement joins TRDV2 to TRDJ2; a possible D gene is TRDD3 (6 bases). V was trimmed by 0 bases and J by 4 bases, leaving 11 bases between them. Germline-derived CDR1 and CDR2 are GEAIGNYY and EKD. CDR3 length: 15 residues. The chain's CDR3 is CACDTVGDPTAQLFF. CDR3 coding DNA: TGTGCCTGTGACACCGTCGGGGATCCGACAGCACAACTCTTCTTT.

This clone was counted only a few times. At the DNA level, this CDR3 is encoded by other sequences in the same sample as well. This chain links TRDV2 with TRDJ2; 8 bases are shared with TRDD3. V lost 1 base and J lost 0; bases outside the gene matches: 3. Germline assignment: CDR1 GEAIGNYY and CDR2 EKD. CDR3 length: 16 residues. The CDR3 loop reads CACDTLGEALTAQLFF. The CDR3 DNA reads TGTGCCTGTGACACGCTGGGGGAGGCTTTGACAGCACAACTCTTCTTT.

Details on this clone: The translation of this DNA and the TCRdb protein of a much larger clone differ at residue 7, probably owing to a read error; the protein shown here is translated from the DNA. The gene calls are TRDV2 and TRDJ2, with 7 bases fitting TRDD3. V lost 3 bases to trimming and J lost 4 bases; unmatched junction nucleotides: 7. Germline lookup yields CDR1 GEAIGNYY and CDR2 EKD. This CDR3 has 15 residues. The CDR3 loop is CACDVLRDTTAQLFF. CDR3 nucleotide sequence: TGTGCCTGTGACGTACTGAGGGATACGACAGCACAACTCTTCTTT.